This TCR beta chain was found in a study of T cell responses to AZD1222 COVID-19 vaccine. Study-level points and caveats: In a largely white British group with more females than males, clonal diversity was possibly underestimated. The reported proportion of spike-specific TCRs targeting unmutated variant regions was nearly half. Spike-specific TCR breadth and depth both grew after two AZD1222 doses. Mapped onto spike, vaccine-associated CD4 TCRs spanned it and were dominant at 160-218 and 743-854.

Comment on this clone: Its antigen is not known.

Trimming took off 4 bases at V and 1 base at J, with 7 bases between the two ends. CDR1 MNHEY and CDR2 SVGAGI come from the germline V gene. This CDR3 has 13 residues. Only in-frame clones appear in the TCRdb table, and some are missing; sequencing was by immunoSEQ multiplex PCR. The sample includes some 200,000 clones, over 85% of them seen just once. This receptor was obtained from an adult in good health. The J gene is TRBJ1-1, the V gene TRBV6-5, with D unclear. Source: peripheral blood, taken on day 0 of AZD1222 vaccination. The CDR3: CASSSYRNTEAFF. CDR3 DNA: TGTGCCAGCAGTTCTTACAGGAACACTGAAGCTTTCTTT.